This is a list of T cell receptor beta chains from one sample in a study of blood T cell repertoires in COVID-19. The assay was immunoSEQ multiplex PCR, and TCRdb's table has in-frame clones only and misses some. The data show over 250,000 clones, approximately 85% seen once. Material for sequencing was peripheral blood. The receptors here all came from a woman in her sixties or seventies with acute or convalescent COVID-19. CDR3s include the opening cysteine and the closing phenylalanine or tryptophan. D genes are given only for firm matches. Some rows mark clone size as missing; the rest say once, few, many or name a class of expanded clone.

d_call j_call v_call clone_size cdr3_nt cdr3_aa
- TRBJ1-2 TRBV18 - TGTGCCAGCTCACCTAGCGGGGATGGCTACACCTTC CASSPSGDGYTF
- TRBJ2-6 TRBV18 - TGTGCCAGCTCACCCGGGACACCCTTCTCTGGGGCCAACGTCCTGACTTTC CASSPGTPFSGANVLTF
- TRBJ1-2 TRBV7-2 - TGTGCCAGCAGCCAGGGTATCTCGGCTTATGGCTACACCTTC CASSQGISAYGYTF
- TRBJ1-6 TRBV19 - TGTGCCAGCCCGAAGGACAGCAGCTCCTATAATTCACCCCTCCACTTT CASPKDSSSYNSPLHF
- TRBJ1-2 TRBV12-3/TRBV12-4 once TGTGCCAGCAGTTTAGCAAGGGGCTATGGCTACACCTTC CASSLARGYGYTF
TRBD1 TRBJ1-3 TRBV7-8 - TGTGCCAGCAGCTTAGAGGGACAGGGTACCTCTACCACCATATATTTT CASSLEGQGTSTTIYF
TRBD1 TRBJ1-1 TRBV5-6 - TGTGCCAGCAGGACAGGGGTCTGGGAAACTGAAGCTTTCTTT CASRTGVWETEAFF
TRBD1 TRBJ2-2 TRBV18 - TGTGCCAGCACGAAAGGACAGGATACCGGGGAGCTGTTTTTT CASTKGQDTGELFF
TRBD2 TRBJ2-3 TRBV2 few TGTGCCAGCAGTCTATTGGGAGGGGCTTACGGAGATACGCAGTATTTT CASSLLGGAYGDTQYF
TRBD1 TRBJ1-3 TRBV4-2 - TGTGCCAGCAGCCAAGAGGGACAGGGTGCAACTGGAAACACCATATATTTT CASSQEGQGATGNTIYF
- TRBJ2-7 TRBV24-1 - TGTGCCACCAGTGCACAGGCAAGCTACGAGCAGTACTTC CATSAQASYEQYF
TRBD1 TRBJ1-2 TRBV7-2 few TGTGCCAGCAGCCCACCTCTTACGGACAGGACTAACTATGGCTACACCTTC CASSPPLTDRTNYGYTF
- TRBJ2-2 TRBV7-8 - TGTGCCAGCAGCTTAGTAGTCGCCGGGGAGCTGTTTTTT CASSLVVAGELFF
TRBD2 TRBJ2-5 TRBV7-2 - TGTGCCAGCAGCTTAGGACTAGCGGGGTGGACCCAGTACTTC CASSLGLAGWTQYF
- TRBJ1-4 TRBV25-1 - TGTGCCAGCAGTGCCCACAGAGGAGGTGGTGAAAAACTGTTTTTT CASSAHRGGGEKLFF
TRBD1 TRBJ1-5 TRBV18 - TGTGCCAGCTCTACACAGGGGAATCAGCCCCAGCATTTT CASSTQGNQPQHF
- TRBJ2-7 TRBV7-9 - TGTGCCAGCAGCTTTATAGGGGACGAGCAGTACTTC CASSFIGDEQYF
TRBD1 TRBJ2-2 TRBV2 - TGTGCCAGCAGTGAACGTCGGGGACAGGGGGCCGGGGAGCTGTTTTTT CASSERRGQGAGELFF
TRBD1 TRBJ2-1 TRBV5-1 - TGCGCCAGCGCCCTCGGTGGGACAGGGTCAGTCAATGAGCAGTTCTTC CASALGGTGSVNEQFF
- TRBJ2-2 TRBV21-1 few TGTGCCAGCAGCATGCCTGCGCCGGGGACTAGCGGGGGGGCAGGAACCGGGGAGCTGTTTTTT CASSMPAPGTSGGAGTGELFF
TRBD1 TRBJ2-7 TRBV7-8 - TGTGCCAGCAGCTTAGCGCCCTGGGACAGGGGGAGGTACGAGCAGTACTTC CASSLAPWDRGRYEQYF
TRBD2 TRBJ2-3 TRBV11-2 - TGTGCCAGCGGATTCGGGGGGGCCCCAGATACGCAGTATTTT CASGFGGAPDTQYF
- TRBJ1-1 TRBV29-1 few TGCAGCGTTATCAGGGGTGGGGTGAACACTGAAGCTTTCTTT CSVIRGGVNTEAFF
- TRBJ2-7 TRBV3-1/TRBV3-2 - TGTGCCAGCAGCCAAGGGGGGCCCCCGTCCTACGAGCAGTACTTC CASSQGGPPSYEQYF
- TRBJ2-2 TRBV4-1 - TGCGCCAGCAGCCAAGAACAGGGTTGGGTCACCGGGGAGCTGTTTTTT CASSQEQGWVTGELFF
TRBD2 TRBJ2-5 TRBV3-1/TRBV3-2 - TGTGCCAGCAGGAGGAGCGGGGGGAGGGAGACCCAGTACTTC CASRRSGGRETQYF
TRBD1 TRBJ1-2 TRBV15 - TGTGCCACCAGCACCCAAGACAGGGTTGGCTACACCTTC CATSTQDRVGYTF
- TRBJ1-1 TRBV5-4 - TGTGCCAGCAGCTCCGCCGAGCTTGAAGCTTTCTTT CASSSAELEAFF
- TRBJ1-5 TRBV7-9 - TGTGCCAGCAGCTTAGCAGGAGGGGCGGGGGGCAATCAGCCCCAGCATTTT CASSLAGGAGGNQPQHF
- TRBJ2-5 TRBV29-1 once TGCAGCGTTGCGGGGACAAGGGGGGAGACCCAGTACTTC CSVAGTRGETQYF
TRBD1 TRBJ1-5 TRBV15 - TGTGCCACCAGCAGAGGGGACAGGGGGTGGGGTGATCAGCCCCAGCATTTT CATSRGDRGWGDQPQHF
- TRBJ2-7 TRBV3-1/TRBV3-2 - TGTGCCAGCAGCCAAGACCTTCTTTCCTACGAGCAGTACTTC CASSQDLLSYEQYF
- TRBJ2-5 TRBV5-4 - TGTGCCAGCAGCTTCCGGGATTTCCAAGAGACCCAGTACTTC CASSFRDFQETQYF
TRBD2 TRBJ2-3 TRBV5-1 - TGCGCCAGCGACGTCAGCGGGGGGGCGACAGATACGCAGTATTTT CASDVSGGATDTQYF
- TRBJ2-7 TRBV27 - TGTGCCACCAGGGGCCTCGGGGGGACCTACGAGCAGTACTTC CATRGLGGTYEQYF
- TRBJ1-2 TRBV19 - TGTGCCAGTAGTATGGGAGGGAACTATGGCTACACCTTC CASSMGGNYGYTF
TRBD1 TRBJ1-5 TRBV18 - TGTGCCAGCTCACAAGCCGGGACAGGGGGCTTAAATCAGCCCCAGCATTTT CASSQAGTGGLNQPQHF
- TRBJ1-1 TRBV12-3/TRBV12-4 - TGTGCCACGACCGCGGGCCTCCTCACTGAAGCTTTCTTT CATTAGLLTEAFF
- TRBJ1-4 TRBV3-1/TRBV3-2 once TGTGCCAGCAGCCAAGATAGGGGGGGCCGGAGAGATGAAAAACTGTTTTTT CASSQDRGGRRDEKLFF
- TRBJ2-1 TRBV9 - TGTGCCAGCAGCGTAGGAGCGGGCAGGGCACACAATGAGCAGTTCTTC CASSVGAGRAHNEQFF
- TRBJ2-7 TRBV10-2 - TGCGCCAGCATGAGAGGGCTCTACGAGCAGTACTTC CASMRGLYEQYF